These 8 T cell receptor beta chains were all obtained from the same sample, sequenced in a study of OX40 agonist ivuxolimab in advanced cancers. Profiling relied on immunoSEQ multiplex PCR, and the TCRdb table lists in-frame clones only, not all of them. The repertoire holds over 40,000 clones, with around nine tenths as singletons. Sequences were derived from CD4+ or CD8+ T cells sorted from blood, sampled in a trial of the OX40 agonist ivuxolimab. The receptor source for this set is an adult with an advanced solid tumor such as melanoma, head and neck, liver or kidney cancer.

The CDR3 is CASSKMSGVAYEQYF. The CDR3 nucleotides read TGTGCCAGCAGCAAAATGTCAGGGGTCGCCTACGAGCAGTACTTC. V is TRBV21-1 and J is TRBJ2-7; the D call of TRBD1 is as the table states it, not checked on the DNA. TRBV21-1 is recorded as a pseudogene. The CDR3 contains 15 residues.

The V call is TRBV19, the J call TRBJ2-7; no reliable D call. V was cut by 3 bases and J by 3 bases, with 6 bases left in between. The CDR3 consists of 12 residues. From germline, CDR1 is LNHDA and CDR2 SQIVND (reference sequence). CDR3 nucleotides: TGTGCCAGTAGTATCAACGACTACGAGCAGTACTTC. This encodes CASSINDYEQYF. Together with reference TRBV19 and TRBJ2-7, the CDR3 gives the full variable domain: DGGITQSPKYLFRKEGQNVTLSCEQNLNHDAMYWYRQDPGQGLRLIYYSQIVNDFQKGDIAEGYSVSREKKESFPLTVTSAQKNPTAFYLCASSINDYEQYFGPGTRLTVT.

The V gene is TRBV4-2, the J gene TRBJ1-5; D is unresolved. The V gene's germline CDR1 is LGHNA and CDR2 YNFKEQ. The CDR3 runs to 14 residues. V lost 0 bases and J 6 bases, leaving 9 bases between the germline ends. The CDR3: CASSQDWGAQPQHF. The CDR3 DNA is TGTGCCAGCAGCCAAGATTGGGGTGCTCAGCCCCAGCATTTT.

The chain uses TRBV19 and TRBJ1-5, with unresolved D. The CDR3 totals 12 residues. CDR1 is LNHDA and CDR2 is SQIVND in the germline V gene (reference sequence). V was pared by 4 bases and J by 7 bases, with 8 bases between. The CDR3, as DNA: TGTGCCAGTAGTACCGAAATCCAGCCCCAGCATTTT. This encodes CASSTEIQPQHF.

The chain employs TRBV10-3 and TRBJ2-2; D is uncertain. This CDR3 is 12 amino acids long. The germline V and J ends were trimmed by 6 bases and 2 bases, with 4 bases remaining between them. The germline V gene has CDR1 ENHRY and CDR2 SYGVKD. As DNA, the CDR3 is TGTGCCATCAGAAGTAACACCGGGGAGCTGTTTTTT. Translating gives CAIRSNTGELFF.

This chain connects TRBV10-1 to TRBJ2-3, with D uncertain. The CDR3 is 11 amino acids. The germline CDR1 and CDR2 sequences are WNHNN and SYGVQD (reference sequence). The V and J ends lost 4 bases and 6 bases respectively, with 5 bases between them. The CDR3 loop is CASSVADTQYF. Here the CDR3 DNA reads TGCGCCAGCAGTGTGGCGGATACGCAGTATTTT.

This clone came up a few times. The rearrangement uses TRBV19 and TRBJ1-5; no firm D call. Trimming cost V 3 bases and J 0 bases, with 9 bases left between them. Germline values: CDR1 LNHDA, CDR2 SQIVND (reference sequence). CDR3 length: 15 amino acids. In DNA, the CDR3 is TGTGCCAGTAGTATTTGGGGTTATAGCAATCAGCCCCAGCATTTT. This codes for CASSIWGYSNQPQHF.

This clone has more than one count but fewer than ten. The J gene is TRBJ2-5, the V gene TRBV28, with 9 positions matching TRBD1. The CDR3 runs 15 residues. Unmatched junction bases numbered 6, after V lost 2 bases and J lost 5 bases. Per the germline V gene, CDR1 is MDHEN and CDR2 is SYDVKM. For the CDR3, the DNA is TGTGCCAGCAGTTTAGGGACAGGGCGTGGGGAGACCCAGTACTTC. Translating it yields CASSLGTGRGETQYF.